This T cell receptor beta chain was sequenced in a study of blood T cell repertoires in COVID-19 (TCRdb year 2020). For context, the study as a whole: Collaborator samples came from the United States, Italy and Spain and covered acute and convalescent phases of COVID-19. The material from the prospective study consisted of cDNA or gDNA derived from T cells, B-cell-depleted T cells, or PBMCs. The dataset comprised deeply sampled blood TCRbeta repertoires from subjects exposed to, actively infected with, or recovered from COVID-19. The repertoires were released in a freely available public database intended as a resource for research on the immune response to SARS-CoV-2. Samples were obtained from the ongoing ImmuneRACE study (first 160 participants) and from 950 to 1,500 subjects provided by 6 global collaborators. Sample metadata almost always included a de-identified subject ID, COVID-19 status, age in years and sex. Where HLA class I and class II types were available, the types were taken from metadata supplied by the sample provider, not from assay-based typing. Broad study findings and their caveats: The amount of clinical and demographic metadata varied by source and participant and was provided uncurated.

Whole blood was collected in K2EDTA tubes by collaborating institutions according to the institutions' own protocols. Collaborator samples were shipped for TCRbeta analysis as frozen whole blood, isolated PBMCs, or DNA extracted from either sample type. Worth noting for this clone: Which antigen it targets is not known. No much larger clonotype is one base removed from it; base qualities were not supplied.

TCRbeta CDR3 regions were amplified from genomic DNA using the immunoSEQ Assay, a bias-controlled multiplex PCR. The paper's processing steps were these. The number of nucleated cells in each sample was estimated from the amplification of reference gene primers within the assay. Sequence reads were collapsed and filtered to measure the absolute abundance of every unique TCRbeta CDR3 rearrangement. Productive Simpson clonality was computed per sample as the square root of Simpson's diversity index over productive rearrangements. TCRdb retrieved this table from immuneACCESS and kept in-frame rearrangements only. Not all clones are present; in checked studies, unresolved V genes account for under half, and no reason is known for the remainder. V, J and clone size are taken as reported in that table, and D and trimming were inferred from the DNA itself. Within this sample are around 61,000 clones, with 70% to 90% of them counted one time only. The ten top clones hold roughly 3.2% of the sample.

V sheds 4 bases and J sheds 3 bases, leaving 10 bases between their ends. Sequences MRHNA (CDR1) and SNTAGT (CDR2) are obtained from the germline V gene. Taken from cysteine to phenylalanine, the CDR3 has 13 residues. Just the 39-base CDR3 DNA is kept, in frame starting at base 1. Recombination joined TRBV6-4 with TRBJ2-7; the D segment cannot be called with confidence. The sequenced material came from peripheral blood. This clonotype originated in a man aged 50-60 years with active COVID-19. The CDR3 reads as follows: CASSVAGGYEQYF. The nucleotide sequence reads TGTGCCAGCAGTGTGGCAGGTGGCTACGAGCAGTACTTC.